The clone carrying this T cell receptor beta chain was detected many times. The entry originates in a study of identical twins. This CDR3 contains 14 residues. Germline CDR1 is SGHRS and CDR2 is YFSETQ. The V end was cut by 4 bases, the J end by 1 base, with 9 bases between. TCRdb re-derived calls from the 5' RACE reads in MiXCR, one entry per CDR3 protein. The data contain hundreds of thousands of distinct CDR3 sequences, over 5% of them singletons. The origin of this receptor is a man aged 18 to 35 in good health. This sequence joins TRBV5-1 and TRBJ1-5, with unresolved D. The sample taken for sequencing was naive T cells sorted from blood. The CDR3 loop reads CASSVEPSNQPQHF. The CDR3 DNA reads TGCGCCAGCAGCGTAGAACCCAGCAATCAGCCCCAGCATTTT.